The clone carrying this TCR beta chain appeared a few times. This sample was included in a study of patients and donors after allogeneic stem cell transplantation. V dropped 3 bases and J dropped 3 bases, with 16 bases sitting between them. The CDR3 spans 15 residues. Per the germline V gene, CDR1 is SGHRS and CDR2 is YFSETQ. TCRdb reprocessed the RT-PCR reads with MiXCR, giving one entry per CDR3 protein. Among around 29,000 distinct CDR3 sequences listed, 37% were seen once. This chain connects TRBV5-1 to TRBJ2-7; D is ambiguous. Sequenced sample: blood, either unsorted or a sorted T cell fraction (not recorded which). This sequence was found in a human donor who was either an allogeneic HSCT recipient or a stem cell or donor lymphocyte infusion donor (not recorded which). It is not recorded whose cells these are; they may come from a transplant donor. The CDR3 reads CASSSPRHGYYEQYF. The DNA for the CDR3 is TGCGCCAGCAGCTCTCCACGCCACGGATACTACGAGCAGTACTTC.